Sequencing of this T cell receptor (beta chain) was carried out in a study of T cells in Graves' hyperthyroidism and ophthalmopathy (dated by TCRdb to about 2019). Concerning the study at large: Peripheral blood was collected at initial diagnosis, before any treatment. TCR V-J signatures able to tell the groups apart were searched for in a discovery cohort of 95 to 100 patients, of whom roughly 42 had Graves' ophthalmopathy and around 58 had stable Graves' hyperthyroidism. An independent validation cohort of 18 to 20 hyperthyroidism patients and 17 patients who later progressed to ophthalmopathy tested prospective prediction of ophthalmopathy. The 100 or so discovery patients were randomly split 7:3 into training and test sets. In several Graves' hyperthyroidism patients, the study also compared T-cell repertoires from thyroid tissue with T-cell repertoires from blood. After sampling, hyperthyroidism patients received methimazole starting at 30 mg daily, and ophthalmopathy patients received high-dose intravenous methylprednisolone. TCR Vbeta CDR3 sequencing of around 130 peripheral blood samples (more than 40 ophthalmopathy, 75 or so hyperthyroidism and approximately 17 progressor patients) is reported in the paper. General study outcomes and caveats: Blood samples also contained most of the expanded thyroid clonotypes (frequency above 0.001), which suggests that blood repertoires may reflect thyroid immune responses. A 13 V-J signature model separated ophthalmopathy from stable hyperthyroidism, with around 88% sensitivity and 81% to 83% specificity in cross-validation and 80%/75% in testing. In validation, the model predicted progression to ophthalmopathy a median of 6.5 months before onset, with over 60% sensitivity and roughly 77% specificity. No statistical method was used to set the sample size in advance, and investigators knew the group allocation.

The TCR beta CDR3 regions were amplified from the RNA transcripts. For the first round of RT-PCR on the TCR CDR3, the HTBI primer set was used together with the Qiagen OneStep RT-PCR kit. Libraries were constructed in a second round of multiplex PCR, after which size selection and purification were carried out. Libraries were sequenced paired-end with 100 bp reads on an Illumina HiSeq2000. The study's own analysis went as follows. SOAPnuke was used to process the raw data, throwing out any read that contained adapters or uncalled bases, had a mean Phred below 15, or lacked an exact constant-primer or identifier match. COPE v1.2.5 was used to merge high-quality paired reads, and clonotypes were defined as unique nucleotide sequences. Clonotypes were aligned to IMGT TRBV, TRBD and TRBJ reference segments using MiTCR v1.1. Analysis was restricted to V-J combinations with a frequency above 0.0001, which covered approximately 99% of repertoires. A TCS score was defined as the ratio of F50 (clonal expansion) to E x V (chaos), with BLOSUM62-based TCRdist applied between CDR3 peptides within each V-J. Welch's t-statistics and random forest reduced 450 to 600 V-J features to 13, which were used in a naive Bayes classifier (R e1071). TCRdb reprocessed the public reads (quality trimming at Q25 with fastp, clone calling with MiXCR) and kept in-frame beta chains. Each entry is one CDR3 protein sequence, shown with its most common DNA and genes. The V and J calls, along with clone size, are taken from TCRdb and not from the paper's own processing. The sample table records 490,000 or so distinct CDR3 sequences; roughly 21% of these occur just once. Together, the top ten hold approximately 48% of the sample.

CDR1 and CDR2, looked up from the germline V gene, are SGHRS and YFSETQ. Including cysteine and phenylalanine, the CDR3 has 17 amino acids. Just the 51-base CDR3 DNA is kept, in frame starting at base 1. The germline V end is reduced by 0 bases and the J end by 0 bases; junction bases left unmatched: 6. Of note for this clonotype: Its specific antigen is unknown. Base qualities were left out, and no much larger clone turns up one base away.

Ophthalmopathy patients had moderately to severely active disease, Clinical Activity Score of at least 3, NOSPECS grade of at least 4, and duration under 3 months. Patients with uncontrolled infections, other autoimmune diseases, pregnancy or lactation were excluded. Diagnoses were based on clinical symptoms, serum thyroxine and TRAb, thyroid ultrasound and orbital computed tomography. PBMCs were separated from under 12 ml of fresh peripheral blood using Ficoll-Paque density gradient centrifugation. Total RNA was extracted using Trizol reagent, and RNA quality was assessed on an Agilent 2100 Bioanalyzer.

The TCR comes from a man between 35 and 55 years old with Graves' ophthalmopathy. The sample consisted of blood. This receptor chain uses TRBV5-1 and TRBJ2-3, and 8 junction bases match TRBD2. The DNA is as follows: TGCGCCAGCAGCTTGGGGATTAGCGGGGATAGCACAGATACGCAGTATTTT. It specifies CASSLGISGDSTDTQYF.